The 12 T cell receptor beta chains reported below all come from one sample, sequenced in a study of CD8 T cells in ankylosing spondylitis. Broader study findings: A motif in TCR beta, a set of under ten highly homologous variants, appeared characteristic of ankylosing spondylitis blood.

Their specific antigens are unknown. TCRdb re-called the 5' RACE reads through MiXCR, storing one row per CDR3 protein. The sample records approximately 540,000 distinct CDR3 sequences, roughly 12% being singletons. Sample: blood, either unsorted or a sorted T cell fraction (not recorded which). Receptors were obtained from a male donor with ankylosing spondylitis.

The chain employs TRBV27 and TRBJ2-7; 8 bases are shared with TRBD1. Trimming cost V 4 bases and J 0 bases; bases outside gene matches: 5. The CDR3 runs to 15 residues. Per germline, CDR1 MNHEY and CDR2 SMNVEV (reference sequence). The CDR3 coding sequence is TGTGCCAGCAGTTCTACAGGGGGTAGCTCCTACGAGCAGTACGTC. It is translated as CASSSTGGSSYEQYV.

The table lists this clonotype with a few counts. The rearrangement joins TRBV28 to TRBJ1-3, with TRBD1 matching 10 bases. Trimming cost V 4 bases and J 5 bases; bases outside gene matches: 8. The CDR3 loop spans 16 amino acids. The germline gives CDR1 MDHEN, CDR2 SYDVKM. The CDR3 spells CASSSVDRGLRNTIYF. Written as DNA, the CDR3 is TGTGCCAGCAGTTCAGTCGACAGGGGGCTTAGAAACACCATATATTTT.

V and J are TRBV4-1 and TRBJ2-5; D might be TRBD1 or TRBD2, each matching 5 bases. The CDR3 totals 16 residues. The V gene lost 0 bases and the J gene lost 1 base, with 12 bases spanning the gap. CDR1 MGHRA and CDR2 YSYEKL come from the germline V gene. The chain's CDR3 is CASSQDSSGAQETQYF. In DNA, the CDR3 is TGCGCCAGCAGCCAAGATTCCTCCGGGGCCCAAGAGACCCAGTACTTC.

This chain uses TRBV7-2 with TRBJ2-3, with TRBD1 matching over 11 bases. This CDR3 has 15 residues. Germline CDR1 is SGHTA and CDR2 is FQGNSA. Trimming removed 5 bases from V and 6 bases from J; junction bases left unmatched: 7. The CDR3 sequence: CASSPRTGGGDTQYF. The DNA of the CDR3 is TGTGCCAGCAGCCCCCGGACAGGGGGCGGGGATACGCAGTATTTT.

The V gene is TRBV19, the J gene TRBJ1-5; TRBD1 matches at 9 bases. The CDR3 sequence is 17 residues long. V dropped 3 bases and J dropped 6; count of bases not matched to a gene: 12. Germline CDR1 and CDR2: LNHDA and SQIVND (reference sequence). In nucleotides, the CDR3 is TGTGCCAGTAGTATCCTAACCGGGACAGGGAGTGTTCAGCCCCAGCATTTT. This codes for CASSILTGTGSVQPQHF. Full variable domain (missing parts from reference TRBV19 and TRBJ1-5): DGGITQSPKYLFRKEGQNVTLSCEQNLNHDAMYWYRQDPGQGLRLIYYSQIVNDFQKGDIAEGYSVSREKKESFPLTVTSAQKNPTAFYLCASSILTGTGSVQPQHFGDGTRLSIL.

This clonotype was detected a few times. The rearrangement uses TRBV20-1 and TRBJ2-3; 13 nucleotides match TRBD2. V shed 0 bases, J shed 6 bases, and the junction held 6 bases outside the gene matches. In germline, CDR1 is DFQATT, CDR2 SNEGSKA (reference sequence). CDR3 length equals 16 residues. The CDR3 spells CSARDGLAGEVDTQYF. Here the CDR3 DNA reads TGCAGTGCTAGAGATGGACTAGCGGGAGAGGTGGATACGCAGTATTTT.

This chain links TRBV7-2 with TRBJ1-1; the match to TRBD1 covers 7 bases. CDR3 length: 15 residues. Trimming cost V 5 bases and J 5 bases; bases outside gene matches: 11. Per germline, CDR1 SGHTA and CDR2 FQGNSA. For the CDR3, the DNA is TGTGCCAGCAGCACAAACCAGGGGGGGGTGACTGAAGCTTTCTTT. It specifies CASSTNQGGVTEAFF.

This clonotype has a handful of counts. This chain connects TRBV6-6 to TRBJ1-2, with D unclear. Germline V gene lookup returns CDR1 MNHNY and CDR2 SVGAGI (reference sequence). V lost 4 bases and J 7 bases, leaving 13 bases between the germline ends. This CDR3 comprises 13 residues. CDR3 sequence (DNA): TGTGCCAGCAGTTTCACCCTCCTGTTTGGCTACACCTTC. Translation gives CASSFTLLFGYTF.

In its sample, this clonotype was seen a few times. The V and J genes are TRBV12-3 or TRBV12-4 and TRBJ2-2; 8 bases are shared with TRBD2. The CDR3 has 16 residues. Trimming removed 1 base from V and 6 bases from J; junction bases left unmatched: 7. In nucleotides, the CDR3 is TGTGCCAGCAGTTTAGTGACGGGAGGGCCCCCCGGGGAGCTGTTTTTT. This sequence encodes CASSLVTGGPPGELFF.

This clonotype has more than one count but fewer than ten. V is TRBV2 and J is TRBJ1-1; D is uncertain. This CDR3 contains 14 residues. Germline values: CDR1 SNHLY, CDR2 FYNNEI. Trimming pared 6 bases from V and 1 base from J, leaving 12 bases between. CDR3 coding DNA: TGTGCCAGCAGCCTAACACGGGAGAACACTGAAGCTTTCTTT. Translating gives CASSLTRENTEAFF.

There are a few counts of this clonotype. V and J are TRBV10-2 and TRBJ2-5; 9 nucleotides align to TRBD2. With 8 bases clipped from V and 6 bases from J, the junction kept 7 bases outside the gene matches. Germline V gives CDR1 WSHSY, CDR2 SAAADI. CDR3 size: 13 residues. The CDR3 spells CASGGGRVQTQYF. In nucleotides, the CDR3 is TGCGCCAGCGGGGGCGGGAGGGTCCAGACCCAGTACTTC.

CDR3 in amino acids: CSVLQGEHEGYTF. The DNA for the CDR3 is TGCAGCGTTTTACAGGGGGAGCATGAAGGCTACACCTTC. J is TRBJ1-2 and V is TRBV29-1, with TRBD1 matching 8 bases. V lost 5 bases to trimming and J lost 8 bases; unmatched junction nucleotides: 10. Germline loops: CDR1 SQVTM, CDR2 ANQGSEA. CDR3 length equals 13 residues. Full variable domain (missing parts from reference TRBV29-1 and TRBJ1-2): SAVISQKPSRDICQRGTSLTIQCQVDSQVTMMFWYRQQPGQSLTLIATANQGSEATYESGFVIDKFPISRPNLTFSTLTVSNMSPEDSSIYLCSVLQGEHEGYTFGSGTRLTVV.